What follows are 32 T cell receptor beta chains derived from one specimen sequenced in a study of CD4 T cells in relation to SARS-CoV-2 and coronaviruses. Produced via immunoSEQ multiplex PCR; TCRdb's table is partial and in-frame only. The table lists tens of thousands of clones, more than 65% of them singletons. Their antigens are not known. Sequenced sample: naive CD4+ T cells from PBMCs, cultured in vitro. Subset denoted: naive CD4+ T cells isolated by negative enrichment. The receptors come from an adult with COVID-19.

The rearrangement joins TRBV19 to TRBJ1-1; D call uncertain. The ends were cut back, 7 bases at V and 5 bases at J, with 17 bases in the middle. Germline V gene lookup returns CDR1 LNHDA and CDR2 SQIVND (reference sequence). The CDR3 is made up of 14 amino acids. This CDR3 reads CASKVKPRMTEAFF. The CDR3 region has the DNA TGTGCCAGTAAGGTCAAGCCGAGGATGACTGAAGCTTTCTTT.

J is TRBJ2-1 and V is TRBV2, with 8 nucleotides matching TRBD2. The CDR3 runs to 14 residues. The V gene end was trimmed by 4 bases and the J gene end by 6 bases; junction bases not matched to a gene: 5. Germline CDR1 and CDR2: SNHLY and FYNNEI. This CDR3 is CASSGLARVNEQFF. As DNA, the CDR3 is TGTGCCAGCAGTGGACTAGCGAGAGTCAATGAGCAGTTCTTC.

This clone was detected a few times. The V gene is TRBV19, the J gene TRBJ1-5, with 7 bases matching TRBD1. This CDR3 region has 16 residues. Germline V lookup: CDR1 LNHDA, CDR2 SQIVND (reference sequence). Trimming took 5 bases from V and 7 from J; bases not matched to a gene: 14. CDR3 sequence reads: CASSVLGTVSHQPQHF. The DNA of the CDR3 is TGTGCCAGTAGTGTTTTAGGGACAGTTAGTCACCAGCCCCAGCATTTT.

This sequence joins TRBV5-8 and TRBJ1-5; D may be TRBD1 (5 bases). Germline loops: CDR1 SGHTS, CDR2 YDEGEE. The CDR3 runs 15 residues. Deletions cut 4 bases from V and 2 bases from J, with 13 bases between. CDR3 DNA: TGTGCCAGCAGCACCGGAACGGGGGGCAATCAGCCCCAGCATTTT. Translated, it gives CASSTGTGGNQPQHF.

The chain employs TRBV28 and TRBJ2-1; 9 nucleotides agree with TRBD2. Germline-derived CDR1 and CDR2 are MDHEN and SYDVKM. This CDR3 is 14 amino acids long. V was pared by 2 bases and J by 9 bases, with 5 bases of the junction left unmatched. CDR3 in DNA: TGTGCCAGCAGTTTACGGGGACTAGCAGGTGAGCAGTTCTTC. Translating it yields CASSLRGLAGEQFF.

The rearrangement joins TRBV4-3 to TRBJ2-1; D possibly corresponds to TRBD2 (7 bases). CDR3 length equals 18 residues. In germline, CDR1 is LGHNA, CDR2 YSLEER. Deletions cut 5 bases from V and 6 bases from J, with 26 bases between. CDR3 coding DNA: TGCGCCAGCAGCGACTCGGTCGTCGCGGGGCGGGGGCCCAATGAGCAGTTCTTC. Protein: CASSDSVVAGRGPNEQFF.

The chain joins TRBV28 to TRBJ2-7; D is unclear. From germline, CDR1 is MDHEN and CDR2 SYDVKM. The germline V and J ends were trimmed by 3 bases and 2 bases, with 11 bases remaining between them. The CDR3 has 14 amino acids. This CDR3 reads CASSFPWAPYEQYF. CDR3 bases: TGTGCCAGCAGTTTCCCATGGGCCCCCTACGAGCAGTACTTC.

V gene TRBV4-1 combines with J gene TRBJ1-4; 9 bases are shared with TRBD1. Germline V lookup: CDR1 MGHRA, CDR2 YSYEKL. This CDR3 comprises 16 residues. Trimming removed 2 bases from V and 7 bases from J; junction bases left unmatched: 8. CDR3 DNA: TGCGCCAGCAGCCAAAGAGTACGGGACAGGGCTGAAAAACTGTTTTTT. As protein: CASSQRVRDRAEKLFF.

This clone came up once. The gene calls are TRBV5-6 and TRBJ2-1, with D perhaps matching TRBD2 (6 bases). The V end lost 0 bases, the J end lost 5 bases, and 12 bases lay between the germline ends. The CDR3 covers 15 residues. Germline CDR1 SGHDT, CDR2 YYEEEE. The CDR3 bases are TGTGCCAGCAGCTTGGGGAGGGAAGTTGACAATGAGCAGTTCTTC. This gives the protein CASSLGREVDNEQFF.

The V and J genes are TRBV30 and TRBJ1-3; D is unclear. The germline V gene has CDR1 GTSNPN and CDR2 SVGIG (reference sequence). The V gene lost 1 base and the J gene lost 0 bases, with 10 bases spanning the gap. The CDR3 consists of 15 residues. The CDR3: CAWSEARYSGNTIYF. CDR3 nucleotides: TGTGCCTGGAGTGAAGCCCGGTACTCTGGAAACACCATATATTTT.

V and J are TRBV27 and TRBJ2-3; no reliable D call. V dropped 3 bases and J dropped 1 base, with 17 bases sitting between them. The CDR3 sequence is 17 residues long. Per the germline V gene, CDR1 is MNHEY and CDR2 is SMNVEV (reference sequence). CDR3 nucleotides: TGTGCCAGCAGTTTCCTCACGGACGGCATCGGCACAGATACGCAGTATTTT. It encodes CASSFLTDGIGTDTQYF.

This chain connects TRBV18 to TRBJ1-1; 10 bases map to TRBD1. This CDR3 region has 15 residues. V shed 3 bases, J shed 4 bases, and the junction held 5 bases outside the gene matches. Germline-derived CDR1 and CDR2 are KGHSH and LQKENI. CDR3 region: CASSPRGTGATEAFF. The DNA for the CDR3 is TGTGCCAGCTCACCGCGCGGGACAGGGGCCACTGAAGCTTTCTTT.

The V gene is TRBV4-2, the J gene TRBJ2-3; possibly TRBD1 for D (6 bases). CDR1 is LGHNA and CDR2 is YNFKEQ in the germline V gene. The V and J ends lost 4 bases and 2 bases respectively, with 10 bases between them. The CDR3 totals 14 residues. DNA for the CDR3: TGTGCCAGCAGCCGAGGGGGTTCCACAGATACGCAGTATTTT. It encodes CASSRGGSTDTQYF.

The chain combines TRBV28 with TRBJ2-7, with D hard to call. V was cut by 5 bases and J by 6 bases, with 20 bases left in between. Germline assignment: CDR1 MDHEN and CDR2 SYDVKM. CDR3 length: 15 residues. The CDR3 DNA sequence: TGTGCCAGCAGTCCGACGGCCGGTTCAACGACCGAGCAGTACTTC. Translating gives CASSPTAGSTTEQYF.

V gene TRBV5-5 combines with J gene TRBJ2-7; unclear D gene. The CDR3 length is 13 residues. Germline CDR1 reads SGHKS; CDR2 reads YYEKEE (reference sequence). With 7 bases removed from V and 5 bases from J, the gap between germline ends came to 16 bases. CDR3 region: CASHPTGRDEQYF. CDR3 DNA sequence: TGTGCCAGCCACCCCACGGGTCGGGACGAGCAGTACTTC.

The chain carries TRBV25-1 and TRBJ2-7; D is unresolved. The CDR3 runs to 11 residues. Trimming took 7 bases from V and 3 from J, leaving 7 bases between them. Germline lookup yields CDR1 MGHDK and CDR2 SYGVNS. CDR3 DNA sequence: TGTGCCAGCATGCTATACTACGAGCAGTACTTC. Translated, it gives CASMLYYEQYF.

The chain links TRBV4-1 to TRBJ1-1; D gene uncertain. V was cut by 6 bases and J by 3 bases, with 17 bases left in between. CDR3 length equals 15 residues. Germline values: CDR1 MGHRA, CDR2 YSYEKL. The CDR3 loop is CASRLRTDGYTEAFF. DNA of the CDR3: TGCGCCAGCAGGCTACGCACTGATGGATACACTGAAGCTTTCTTT.

This clone showed up just once. The chain carries TRBV30 and TRBJ2-3; no clear D gene. Trimming pared 1 base from V and 2 bases from J, leaving 10 bases between. This CDR3 contains 14 residues. Germline V CDR1 and CDR2: GTSNPN, SVGIG (reference sequence). The CDR3 DNA reads as TGTGCCTGGAGTGCCGGGTTTTCCACAGATACGCAGTATTTT. Its translation: CAWSAGFSTDTQYF.

A word on this clone: Germline is not matched at one junction end, which may reflect a read error. This sequence joins TRBV19 and TRBJ2-3, with D possibly being TRBD1 (6 bases). This CDR3 region has 14 residues. Germline CDR1 is LNHDA and CDR2 is SQIVND (reference sequence). CDR3: CASSIGGDADTQYF. The CDR3 DNA reads TGTGCCAGTAGCATAGGGGGAGACGCAGATACGCAGTATTTT.

The sample holds one count of this clone. The genes are TRBV5-5 and TRBJ1-5, with D perhaps TRBD1 (6 bases). From germline, CDR1 is SGHKS and CDR2 YYEKEE (reference sequence). The CDR3 sequence is 13 residues long. V lost 5 bases and J lost 1, with 7 bases in between. The CDR3 DNA is TGTGCCAGCAGTACAGGGAGCAATCAGCCCCAGCATTTT. Its protein is CASSTGSNQPQHF.

The chain links TRBV16 to TRBJ1-4; D ambiguous. The CDR3 covers 15 residues. V dropped 1 base and J dropped 7 bases, with 13 bases sitting between them. The germline CDR1 and CDR2 sequences are KGHSY and FQNENV. The CDR3 DNA reads as TGTGCCAGCAGCCAATTGACCGCGGGAGGTGAAAAACTGTTTTTT. Translation: CASSQLTAGGEKLFF. The whole variable domain, filled in from reference TRBV16 and TRBJ1-4, reads GEEVAQTPKHLVRGEGQKAKLYCAPIKGHSYVFWYQQVLKNEFKFLISFQNENVFDETGMPKERFSAKCLPNSPCSLEIQATKLEDSAVYFCASSQLTAGGEKLFFGSGTQLSVL.

The chain employs TRBV29-1 and TRBJ2-7; the match to TRBD1 covers 10 bases. V was pared by 7 bases and J by 3 bases, with 15 bases of the junction left unmatched. Germline loops: CDR1 SQVTM, CDR2 ANQGSEA. The CDR3 sequence is 16 residues long. DNA of the CDR3: TGCAGCGAATACAGGACAGGGGGTAACTTATGCTACGAGCAGTACTTC. Encoded protein: CSEYRTGGNLCYEQYF.

J is TRBJ2-3 and V is TRBV4-3; no reliable D call. The germline CDR1 and CDR2 sequences are LGHNA and YSLEER. Trimming stripped 0 bases from V and 4 bases from J, with 5 bases between. CDR3 length: 13 residues. Here the CDR3 reads CASSQDHSDTQYF. DNA of the CDR3: TGCGCCAGCAGCCAAGACCACTCAGATACGCAGTATTTT.

This clone was detected a few times. The chain recombines TRBV2 with TRBJ2-7, with D perhaps TRBD2 (5 bases). CDR3 size: 13 residues. In germline, CDR1 is SNHLY, CDR2 FYNNEI. Trimming stripped 0 bases from V and 6 bases from J, with 9 bases between. DNA for the CDR3: TGTGCCAGCAGTGAAGCGGGCGCGGGCGAGCAGTACTTC. Protein: CASSEAGAGEQYF. The whole variable domain, filled in from reference TRBV2 and TRBJ2-7, reads EPEVTQTPSHQVTQMGQEVILRCVPISNHLYFYWYRQILGQKVEFLVSFYNNEISEKSEIFDDQFSVERPDGSNFTLKIRSTKLEDSAMYFCASSEAGAGEQYFGPGTRLTVT.

This chain uses TRBV5-1 with TRBJ2-3; TRBD1 matches 8 bases. The CDR3 is 16 residues long. Germline V gene sequence: CDR1 SGHRS, CDR2 YFSETQ. Trimming cost V 1 base and J 5 bases; bases outside gene matches: 9. The CDR3 is CASSLYRQGAGDTQYF. The CDR3 DNA reads TGCGCCAGCAGCTTGTACCGGCAGGGGGCGGGAGATACGCAGTATTTT.

The chain uses TRBV7-2 and TRBJ2-2, with 10 bases lining up with TRBD2. J lost 4 bases, V lost 5 bases, and 10 bases had no gene match. This CDR3 is 17 amino acids long. Germline CDR1 and CDR2: SGHTA and FQGNSA. The CDR3 sequence: CASSGSSGSRRTGELFF. The CDR3 DNA follows: TGTGCCAGCAGCGGCTCTAGCGGGAGTCGTCGCACCGGGGAGCTGTTTTTT.

This chain joins TRBV6-5 and TRBJ2-7; 13 positions agree with TRBD2. The V gene's germline CDR1 is MNHEY and CDR2 SVGAGI. This CDR3 contains 15 residues. J gave up 4 bases and V 5 bases, and 5 bases lay outside the gene matches. The CDR3 DNA reads TGTGCCAGCAGTCGCTCGGGACTAGCGGGGTACGAGCAGTACTTC. Residues: CASSRSGLAGYEQYF.

The sample holds a few counts of this clone. The chain combines TRBV18 with TRBJ2-2; 8 nucleotides agree with TRBD1. The CDR3 is made up of 15 amino acids. CDR1 is KGHSH, CDR2 LQKENI, per germline. Trimming removed 4 bases from V and 6 bases from J; junction bases left unmatched: 7. The CDR3 sequence is CASSLQTGAAGELFF. The CDR3 DNA is TGTGCCAGCTCACTACAGACAGGGGCGGCCGGGGAGCTGTTTTTT.

J is TRBJ2-1 and V is TRBV7-9; D is perhaps TRBD2 (5 bases). Germline V gene sequence: CDR1 SEHNR, CDR2 FQNEAQ (reference sequence). Trimming removed 1 base from V and 3 bases from J, with 13 bases in between. CDR3 length equals 16 residues. CDR3 bases: TGTGCCAGCAGCTTAGACGTGGGAGTTTACTACAATGAGCAGTTCTTC. Amino acids: CASSLDVGVYYNEQFF. The full variable domain, rest sourced from reference TRBV7-9 and TRBJ2-1, is DTGVSQNPRHKITKRGQNVTFRCDPISEHNRLYWYRQTLGQGPEFLTYFQNEAQLEKSRLLSDRFSAERPKGSFSTLEIQRTEQGDSAMYLCASSLDVGVYYNEQFFGPGTRLTVL.

The rearrangement links TRBV2 to TRBJ2-3; TRBD1 aligns across 10 bases. V gave up 4 bases and J gave up 13 bases; unmatched junction bases: 5. CDR3 length: 12 residues. Germline lookup yields CDR1 SNHLY and CDR2 FYNNEI. The CDR3 DNA reads as TGTGCCAGCAGTGGTGGGGGACAGGGGAAGTATTTT. Its protein product is CASSGGGQGKYF.

The table lists this clone with a count of one. J is TRBJ2-1 and V is TRBV3-1 (or the pseudogene TRBV3-2); D not certain. Germline assignment: CDR1 LGHDT and CDR2 YNNKEL (reference sequence). Deletions cut 4 bases from V and 3 bases from J, with 13 bases between. CDR3 size: 15 residues. The CDR3 protein is CASSPSLGNYNEQFF. The CDR3 DNA reads TGTGCCAGCAGCCCTTCCCTGGGGAACTACAATGAGCAGTTCTTC.

The V gene is TRBV4-2, the J gene TRBJ2-1; perhaps TRBD2 as D (5 bases). V was trimmed by 0 bases and J by 0 bases, leaving 15 bases between them. CDR1 and CDR2 from the germline V gene are LGHNA and YNFKEQ. The length of the CDR3 is 18 residues. CDR3 nucleotide sequence: TGTGCCAGCAGCCAAGATCTCCTGGAGGCTTCCTCCTACAATGAGCAGTTCTTC. Protein sequence: CASSQDLLEASSYNEQFF.